This TCR beta chain derives from a study of regulatory T cells in long-lasting Graves disease. Construction of the TCR beta libraries employed iRepertoire HTBI primers in conjunction with Arm-PCR of CDR3 regions. TCRdb re-derived calls from the multiplex PCR reads in MiXCR, one entry per CDR3 protein. Of 550,000 to 700,000 distinct CDR3 sequences detected, roughly 16% appear once; the ten largest clones hold about 12%. The CDR3 has 15 amino acids. V shed 6 bases, J shed 3 bases, and the junction held 11 bases outside the gene matches. Germline lookup yields CDR1 DFQATT and CDR2 SNEGSKA (reference sequence). Study-wide results and caveats: TRBV28, TRBJ1-2 and TRBJ2-5 were favored in persistent disease. It was possible that the small sample size reduced accuracy.

The time point is: newly diagnosed GD, antithyroid drugs for less than 3 months. The TCR library was made from RNA that had been extracted from PBMCs in TRIzol. This clonotype was counted between two and nine times. No antigen is known for it. A further study also used this sample, focusing on T cells in Graves' hyperthyroidism and ophthalmopathy. That work states: Recently diagnosed hyperthyroidism of less than 2 months' duration affected patients aged 18 to 65. When the TCR CDR3 underwent first-round RT-PCR, the HTBI primer set was used.

The sequences come from peripheral blood mononuclear cells (PBMCs), collected at new diagnosis, from a patient treated with antithyroid drugs. The rearrangement uses TRBV20-1 and TRBJ2-5, with 9 bases fitting TRBD2. The receptor was derived from a man younger than 35 with Graves disease. CDR3 loop: CSATKLAGGEETQYF. Written as DNA, the CDR3 is TGCAGTGCCACAAAACTAGCGGGCGGCGAAGAGACCCAGTACTTC.